This is a list of T cell receptor beta chains from one sample in a study of T cell responses to AZD1222 COVID-19 vaccine. Using immunoSEQ multiplex PCR, the repertoire was profiled, and TCRdb retains in-frame clones only, with some absent. The sample lists roughly 200,000 clones; 85% to 95% were seen once. Material: peripheral blood, obtained on day 0 of AZD1222 vaccination. Every receptor here comes from an adult in good health. Both conserved end residues are part of each CDR3. The D gene is left open where the match is weak. Not all rows give a size; the values are once, few, many and, for expanded clones, a class.

V,size,D,J,DNA,CDR3
TRBV7-2,-,-,TRBJ1-3,TGTGCCAGCAGCTTAACATTAAACACCATATATTTT,CASSLTLNTIYF
TRBV11-1,-,TRBD2,TRBJ2-1,TGTGCCAGCAGCGCCCAGCGGGGGGCAGACAATGAGCAGTTCTTC,CASSAQRGADNEQFF
TRBV30,-,-,TRBJ1-4,TGTGCCTGGAGTTTTGCCCCCGAGGAAAATGAAAAACTGTTTTTT,CAWSFAPEENEKLFF
TRBV3-1/TRBV3-2,-,-,TRBJ2-7,TGTGCCAGCAGCCTAACCGGGTCGGGGAACGAGCAGTACTTC,CASSLTGSGNEQYF
TRBV5-1,-,-,TRBJ2-3,TGCGCCAGCAGCCCCGGACAAAGCACAGATACGCAGTATTTT,CASSPGQSTDTQYF
TRBV7-9,-,-,TRBJ2-7,TGTGCCAGCAGCTTAGCGCAGGGAGGCGGGACAGCCGCCGTCGAGCAGTACTTC,CASSLAQGGGTAAVEQYF
TRBV5-4,-,TRBD2,TRBJ2-5,TGTGCCAGCAGCTTGGGCGGGGGGGCCGGAGAGACCCAGTACTTC,CASSLGGGAGETQYF
TRBV3-1/TRBV3-2,-,-,TRBJ2-3,TGTGCCAGCAGCCAAGGTTGGGGGGCGGGCACAGATACGCAGTATTTT,CASSQGWGAGTDTQYF
TRBV19,-,TRBD1,TRBJ2-6,TGTGCCAGTAGTGTAACAGGGGGTTCTGGGGCCAACGTCCTGACTTTC,CASSVTGGSGANVLTF
TRBV7-9,-,-,TRBJ1-5,TGTGCCAGCAGCTTAGCGAGCTATCAGCCCCAGCATTTT,CASSLASYQPQHF
TRBV2,-,-,TRBJ1-2,TGTGCCAGCATTGGGGGGGGAAGAGCAGGCTACACCTTC,CASIGGGRAGYTF
TRBV7-9,-,-,TRBJ2-5,TGTGCCAGCAGCTTCGGGGCGGAAGAGACCCAGTACTTC,CASSFGAEETQYF
TRBV19,-,TRBD1,TRBJ1-5,TGTGCCACTGAGGGTCCGGGACAGGGTGTTCAGCCCCAGCATTTT,CATEGPGQGVQPQHF
TRBV30,-,-,TRBJ2-4,TGTGCCGGGAAGGGTGGCGGGTTCATTCAGTACTTC,CAGKGGGFIQYF
TRBV7-2,-,TRBD1,TRBJ2-3,TGTGCCAGCAGTTACCGGTCGAGACAGGGCAACGCAGATACGCAGTATTTT,CASSYRSRQGNADTQYF
TRBV7-6,-,TRBD1,TRBJ2-1,TGTGCCAGCAGCTTAGGACAGGGAAGGTACAATGAGCAGTTCTTC,CASSLGQGRYNEQFF
TRBV6-4,once,TRBD1,TRBJ1-6,TGTGCCAGCAGTGTGGGGACAGGATATAATTCACCCCTCCACTTT,CASSVGTGYNSPLHF
TRBV13,-,TRBD2,TRBJ2-2,TGTGCCAGCAGCCATATCGGGGGGTCGGGCACCGGGGAGCTGTTTTTT,CASSHIGGSGTGELFF
TRBV6-5,-,TRBD1,TRBJ1-5,TGTGCCAGCAGTCTACAGGGGGCTGGCAATCAGCCCCAGCATTTT,CASSLQGAGNQPQHF
TRBV6-2/TRBV6-3,-,-,TRBJ2-3,TGTGCCAGCAGTTGGGGTAGGCACGGTAGTGCAGATACGCAGTATTTT,CASSWGRHGSADTQYF
TRBV5-1,-,-,TRBJ1-6,TGCGCCAGCAGCTTGTCCGGGACCCAGATCCCCAATTCACCCCTCCACTTT,CASSLSGTQIPNSPLHF
TRBV6-6,-,-,TRBJ1-1,TGTGCCAGCAATTCAAGAACGAACACTGAAGCTTTCTTT,CASNSRTNTEAFF
TRBV18,-,-,TRBJ2-7,TGTGCCAGCTCACCGGGGGGGGCAGGGGTCAACTACGAGCAGTACTTC,CASSPGGAGVNYEQYF
TRBV7-2,-,TRBD2,TRBJ2-5,TGTGCCAGCAGCTTATCTAGCGGGGAGACCCAGTACTTC,CASSLSSGETQYF
TRBV6-2/TRBV6-3,-,TRBD1,TRBJ1-1,TGTGCCAGCAGTTACTCTGAACAGGGGGTCCGCCGATCCGAAGCTTTCTTT,CASSYSEQGVRRSEAFF
TRBV19,-,-,TRBJ1-1,TGTGCCAGTAGTTCCATCATGAACACTGAAGCTTTCTTT,CASSSIMNTEAFF
TRBV5-1,-,TRBD1,TRBJ1-4,TGCGCCAGCAGCGTAGCCGGGACAGGGGAAGAAAAACTGTTTTTT,CASSVAGTGEEKLFF
TRBV3-1/TRBV3-2,-,-,TRBJ2-2,TGTGCCAGCAGCCAAGAGAATTTAGTTGGCGGGGAGCTGTTTTTT,CASSQENLVGGELFF
TRBV6-5,few,-,TRBJ1-5,TGTGCCAGCATATCAAGCAATCAGCCCCAGCATTTT,CASISSNQPQHF
TRBV7-2,once,-,TRBJ1-2,TGTGCCAGCCTTCCCGGGATTTTCTATGGCTACACCTTC,CASLPGIFYGYTF
TRBV7-9,few,-,TRBJ2-7,TGTGCCAGCAGCTCCCGTGATGTGAGGAATCCTGACGAGCAGTACTTC,CASSSRDVRNPDEQYF
TRBV4-3,-,-,TRBJ1-2,TGCGCCAGCAGCCAAGGGACAGATAACTATGGCTACACCTTC,CASSQGTDNYGYTF
TRBV7-3,-,TRBD2,TRBJ2-1,TGTGCCAGCAGCTTAAGCTCTAGCGGGGTGTACAATGAGCAGTTCTTC,CASSLSSSGVYNEQFF
TRBV28,-,-,TRBJ1-6,TGTGCCAGCAGTTCGGAGTTGAATTCACCCCTCCACTTT,CASSSELNSPLHF
TRBV6-5,once,-,TRBJ1-6,TGTGCCAGCAAGACTGACGGAGATTCACCCCTCCACTTT,CASKTDGDSPLHF
TRBV9,-,-,TRBJ1-2,TGTGCCAGCAGCTCGGGACCCTACACCTTC,CASSSGPYTF
TRBV6-5,-,-,TRBJ1-5,TGTGCCAGCAGTTACTCGAACTTTCCCAATCAGCCCCAGCATTTT,CASSYSNFPNQPQHF
TRBV7-2,-,-,TRBJ2-1,TGTGCCAGCAGCTTAGATGGGAGTATAGGGCCACCTTACAATGAGCAGTTCTTC,CASSLDGSIGPPYNEQFF
TRBV6-5,-,-,TRBJ2-2,TGTGCCAGCAAACGGGACACCTCTACCGGGGAGCTGTTTTTT,CASKRDTSTGELFF
TRBV5-8,-,-,TRBJ2-7,TGTGCCAGCAGCTTGGGGCAGGGGCTCTACGAGCAGTACTTC,CASSLGQGLYEQYF
TRBV9,once,-,TRBJ1-5,TGTGCCAGCAGCGATTGGGGTGAAAGTCAGCCCCAGCATTTT,CASSDWGESQPQHF
TRBV7-2,-,TRBD1,TRBJ1-1,TGTGCCAGCACCCAGACAGGGGTAACTGAAGCTTTCTTT,CASTQTGVTEAFF
TRBV10-3,-,-,TRBJ1-1,TGTGCCATCAGTCAAGTCTTCAGTAACTTGGGCACTGAAGCTTTCTTT,CAISQVFSNLGTEAFF
TRBV7-2,-,TRBD2,TRBJ2-5,TGTGCCAGCAGCCCACCCGGGACTAGCGGCAAAGAGACCCAGTACTTC,CASSPPGTSGKETQYF
TRBV4-3,-,TRBD1,TRBJ2-7,TGCGCCAGCAGCCAAGAGAGGGGGCTGTGGAACGAGCAGTACTTC,CASSQERGLWNEQYF
TRBV6-2/TRBV6-3,-,-,TRBJ1-2,TGTGCCAGCAGTTACTCGAGGCAGGGTGCGGTAAACTATGGCTACACCTTC,CASSYSRQGAVNYGYTF
TRBV6-5,-,-,TRBJ1-2,TGTGCCAGCAGTTACTCGTCAGGGTTATCCTATGGCTACACCTTC,CASSYSSGLSYGYTF
TRBV19,-,-,TRBJ1-1,TGTGCCAGTACCCAGGACAGAGGGGCGTCTGAAGCTTTCTTT,CASTQDRGASEAFF
TRBV4-2,-,-,TRBJ1-1,TGTGCCAGCAGCTCAACCCCCGGGCGGGGGGGAAGCACTGAAGCTTTCTTT,CASSSTPGRGGSTEAFF
TRBV4-3,-,TRBD2,TRBJ2-2,TGCGCCAGCAGCCAAGATGTGACTAGCAAAACCGGGGAGCTGTTTTTT,CASSQDVTSKTGELFF
TRBV6-2/TRBV6-3,-,-,TRBJ1-4,TGTGCCAGCAGTTTAGTTCCAGGCGGGCGTGAAAAACTGTTTTTT,CASSLVPGGREKLFF
TRBV7-6,-,-,TRBJ1-1,TGTGCCAGCAGCTTACAGGGTAACACTGAAGCTTTCTTT,CASSLQGNTEAFF
TRBV5-5,once,-,TRBJ2-3,TGTGCCAGCAGCTTGGACCCAGGGGTTAGCACAGATACGCAGTATTTT,CASSLDPGVSTDTQYF
TRBV6-1,-,-,TRBJ2-7,TGTGCCAGCAGTGACGACGGGGTCCGCTACGAGCAGTACTTC,CASSDDGVRYEQYF
TRBV6-6,-,-,TRBJ1-1,TGTGCCAGCAACCCTTGGCCTTTCTTT,CASNPWPFF
TRBV7-9,-,-,TRBJ1-1,TGTGCCAGCAGCTTAGCGGTAGCTGCCCCTGAAGCTTTCTTT,CASSLAVAAPEAFF
TRBV5-1,-,TRBD1,TRBJ1-4,TGCGCCAGCAGCTCCAAGGGAGACAGGGGCCGGACTAATGAAAAACTGTTTTTT,CASSSKGDRGRTNEKLFF
TRBV30,-,-,TRBJ1-4,TGTGCCTGGGGTCTGAAGGGGACTCCCTCTGAAAAACTGTTTTTT,CAWGLKGTPSEKLFF
TRBV6-2/TRBV6-3,-,TRBD1,TRBJ2-7,TGTGCCAGCAGCCGGGACAGCCTATCCTACGAGCAGTACTTC,CASSRDSLSYEQYF